The clone carrying this T cell receptor beta chain was observed a handful of times. Measured with immunoSEQ multiplex PCR; TCRdb has only the in-frame clones, and not every one. The data contain approximately 45,000 clones, about 86% of them singletons. This entry comes from a study of blood T cell repertoires in COVID-19. About the study: The United States, Italy and Spain were the sources of the acute and convalescent COVID-19 samples. The analysed material was cDNA or gDNA that came from T cells, B-cell-depleted T cells, or PBMCs.

Germline assignment: CDR1 MNHEY and CDR2 SVGAGI. Germline trimming cut 6 bases from V and 4 bases from J; bases unmatched to any gene: 5. CDR3 length equals 14 residues. This chain links TRBV6-5 with TRBJ2-2; TRBD1 agrees at 7 bases. Sequencing input: peripheral blood. This clonotype was obtained from a woman older than 75 with acute or convalescent COVID-19. CDR3 in DNA: TGTGCCAGCAGACAGGGACAGTTCACCGGGGAGCTGTTTTTT. Protein product: CASRQGQFTGELFF.